Listed below are T cell receptor beta chains from one sample, sequenced in a study of cytomegalovirus exposure and HLA in healthy donors. Produced via immunoSEQ multiplex PCR; TCRdb's table is partial and in-frame only. Altogether about 130,000 clones are present, 83% being singletons, with the ten largest covering 1% to 1.5%. The sequenced sample was PBMCs. The origin of the receptors is a girl aged 2 to 10 in good health and CMV-seronegative. Each CDR3 is given with its conserved first and last residue. D genes are given only for firm matches. Some rows have no size entry. The others give once, few or many, or a class for an expanded clone.

cdr3_aa: CASSPRGGWGPNTEAFF; cdr3_nt: TGTGCCAGCAGCCCACGGGGCGGTTGGGGGCCGAACACTGAAGCTTTCTTT; v_call: TRBV11-2; j_call: TRBJ1-1; d_call: -; clone_size: -
cdr3_aa: CASKQRENTGELFF; cdr3_nt: TGTGCCAGTAAACAGCGGGAGAACACCGGGGAGCTGTTTTTT; v_call: TRBV19; j_call: TRBJ2-2; d_call: TRBD2; clone_size: -
cdr3_aa: CSVEARDRDYGYTF; cdr3_nt: TGCAGCGTTGAAGCGAGGGACAGGGACTATGGCTACACCTTC; v_call: TRBV29-1; j_call: TRBJ1-2; d_call: TRBD1; clone_size: -
cdr3_aa: CASSEAAGSRETQYF; cdr3_nt: TGTGCCAGCAGTGAAGCAGCGGGGAGTCGGGAGACCCAGTACTTC; v_call: TRBV2; j_call: TRBJ2-5; d_call: TRBD2; clone_size: -
cdr3_aa: CASSLVKMQRTGANEQFF; cdr3_nt: TGTGCCAGCAGCTTAGTTAAAATGCAGCGAACAGGGGCGAATGAGCAGTTCTTC; v_call: TRBV7-2; j_call: TRBJ2-1; d_call: TRBD1; clone_size: -
cdr3_aa: CASSPELLLAKQYF; cdr3_nt: TGTGCCAGCAGCCCTGAGCTTCTGCTAGCCAAGCAGTACTTC; v_call: TRBV7-6; j_call: TRBJ2-7; d_call: -; clone_size: once
cdr3_aa: CASNTAGGGGYTF; cdr3_nt: TGTGCCAGCAACACCGCAGGGGGTGGTGGCTACACCTTC; v_call: TRBV28; j_call: TRBJ1-2; d_call: TRBD1; clone_size: -
cdr3_aa: CASSIGLNYEQYF; cdr3_nt: TGCGCCAGCAGCATTGGACTGAACTACGAGCAGTACTTC; v_call: TRBV4-1; j_call: TRBJ2-7; d_call: -; clone_size: -
cdr3_aa: CASSWAGTGVGEQYF; cdr3_nt: TGTGCCAGCAGTTGGGCCGGGACAGGGGTTGGGGAGCAGTACTTC; v_call: TRBV27; j_call: TRBJ2-7; d_call: TRBD1; clone_size: -
cdr3_aa: CASSVRDRVYEQYF; cdr3_nt: TGTGCCAGCAGCGTCCGGGACAGGGTCTACGAGCAGTACTTC; v_call: TRBV7-2; j_call: TRBJ2-7; d_call: TRBD1; clone_size: -
cdr3_aa: CASSLSLAGPNQPQHF; cdr3_nt: TGTGCCAGCAGTTTATCTCTGGCGGGGCCCAATCAGCCCCAGCATTTT; v_call: TRBV28; j_call: TRBJ1-5; d_call: -; clone_size: -
cdr3_aa: CASSLDRGGDEQYF; cdr3_nt: TGTGCCAGCAGTTTAGACAGGGGGGGCGACGAGCAGTACTTC; v_call: TRBV28; j_call: TRBJ2-7; d_call: TRBD1; clone_size: -
cdr3_aa: CASSPGLAGGSEQYF; cdr3_nt: TGTGCCAGCAGCCCTGGACTAGCGGGAGGGAGCGAGCAGTACTTC; v_call: TRBV2; j_call: TRBJ2-7; d_call: TRBD2; clone_size: -
cdr3_aa: CASSEVAGSADTQYF; cdr3_nt: TGTGCCAGCAGTGAAGTAGCGGGAAGTGCAGATACGCAGTATTTT; v_call: TRBV2; j_call: TRBJ2-3; d_call: TRBD2; clone_size: -
cdr3_aa: CASRKSGTGGFEQYF; cdr3_nt: TGTGCCAGCAGAAAATCAGGGACAGGGGGTTTCGAGCAGTACTTC; v_call: TRBV2; j_call: TRBJ2-7; d_call: TRBD1; clone_size: few
cdr3_aa: CASSIVGGVNQPQHF; cdr3_nt: TGTGCCAGTAGTATAGTCGGGGGGGTAAATCAGCCCCAGCATTTT; v_call: TRBV19; j_call: TRBJ1-5; d_call: -; clone_size: -
cdr3_aa: CASSHERDSAYEQYF; cdr3_nt: TGTGCCAGCAGCCATGAACGGGACAGTGCCTACGAGCAGTACTTC; v_call: TRBV4-2; j_call: TRBJ2-7; d_call: TRBD1; clone_size: -
cdr3_aa: CASSPGTTRLDTQYF; cdr3_nt: TGTGCCAGCAGCCCCGGGACAACCCGATTAGATACGCAGTATTTT; v_call: TRBV5-4; j_call: TRBJ2-3; d_call: -; clone_size: -
cdr3_aa: CASSRDRAINQPQHF; cdr3_nt: TGTGCCAGCAGCCGGGACAGGGCGATCAATCAGCCCCAGCATTTT; v_call: TRBV5-8; j_call: TRBJ1-5; d_call: TRBD1; clone_size: -
cdr3_aa: CASSLSGPRDEQYF; cdr3_nt: TGTGCCAGCAGTTTATCGGGGCCACGGGACGAGCAGTACTTC; v_call: TRBV27; j_call: TRBJ2-7; d_call: -; clone_size: -
cdr3_aa: CASSEVVAFEKLFF; cdr3_nt: TGTGCCAGCAGTGAAGTGGTGGCCTTTGAAAAACTGTTTTTT; v_call: TRBV6-1; j_call: TRBJ1-4; d_call: -; clone_size: few
cdr3_aa: CASSMSAGQTQYF; cdr3_nt: TGTGCCAGCAGCATGAGCGCGGGGCAGACCCAGTACTTC; v_call: TRBV11-3; j_call: TRBJ2-5; d_call: -; clone_size: once
cdr3_aa: CASSEARTEGETHNEQFF; cdr3_nt: TGTGCCAGCAGTGAAGCGCGGACAGAGGGTGAAACACACAATGAGCAGTTCTTC; v_call: TRBV6-1; j_call: TRBJ2-1; d_call: -; clone_size: -
cdr3_aa: CASSFRGGPLDTQYF; cdr3_nt: TGTGCCAGCAGCTTCCGCGGAGGTCCCCTAGATACGCAGTATTTT; v_call: TRBV5-4; j_call: TRBJ2-3; d_call: -; clone_size: few
cdr3_aa: CASSLRGTGAAEAFF; cdr3_nt: TGTGCCAGCAGCTTAAGGGGGACAGGGGCCGCGGAGGCTTTCTTT; v_call: TRBV7-8; j_call: TRBJ1-1; d_call: TRBD1; clone_size: -
cdr3_aa: CASSGTGGNQPQHF; cdr3_nt: TGTGCCAGTTCCGGGACAGGGGGCAATCAGCCCCAGCATTTT; v_call: TRBV19; j_call: TRBJ1-5; d_call: TRBD1; clone_size: -
cdr3_aa: CASSQGNVRAGETQYF; cdr3_nt: TGTGCCAGCAGCCAGGGAAATGTGAGGGCTGGAGAGACCCAGTACTTC; v_call: TRBV14; j_call: TRBJ2-5; d_call: -; clone_size: once
cdr3_aa: CASSLDLTDRRETQYF; cdr3_nt: TGCGCCAGCAGCTTGGATCTCACCGACAGGCGAGAGACCCAGTACTTC; v_call: TRBV5-1; j_call: TRBJ2-5; d_call: -; clone_size: -
cdr3_aa: CASSFSGIPQETQYF; cdr3_nt: TGTGCCAGCAGCTTTAGCGGGATTCCCCAAGAGACCCAGTACTTC; v_call: TRBV7-3; j_call: TRBJ2-5; d_call: TRBD2; clone_size: -
cdr3_aa: CASSLAGGANGELFF; cdr3_nt: TGTGCCAGCAGCTTAGCGGGGGGGGCCAACGGGGAGCTGTTTTTT; v_call: TRBV7-8; j_call: TRBJ2-2; d_call: -; clone_size: -
cdr3_aa: CASSLYGVTGYGYTF; cdr3_nt: TGTGCCAGCAGTTTATACGGGGTAACGGGATATGGCTACACCTTC; v_call: TRBV27; j_call: TRBJ1-2; d_call: -; clone_size: once